The source of this T cell receptor beta chain is a study of cytomegalovirus exposure and HLA in healthy donors. About the research overall: From 150 million to 200 million T cells, an earlier analysis saw 110 million or so unique TCR beta sequences. General observations from the study: Immune exposure information comprised only CMV serostatus.

With respect to this clone: Its specificity is not known.

CDR3 size: 14 residues. CDR1 and CDR2 from the germline V gene are SGDLS and YYNGEE. J lost 7 bases, V lost 2 bases, and 8 bases had no gene match. PCR employed 60 Vbeta and 13 Jbeta primers. Generated by immunoSEQ multiplex PCR, the TCRdb table keeps only in-frame clones and is missing some. Recorded for this sample: around 50,000 clones. The sample taken for sequencing was PBMCs. The genes are TRBV9 and TRBJ2-5, with 7 bases lining up with TRBD1. This TCR derives from a male donor in good health and CMV-seronegative. The CDR3 coding sequence is TGTGCCAGCAGCGTTGATAAGGGGGCTCGGACCCAGTACTTC. It yields the protein CASSVDKGARTQYF.